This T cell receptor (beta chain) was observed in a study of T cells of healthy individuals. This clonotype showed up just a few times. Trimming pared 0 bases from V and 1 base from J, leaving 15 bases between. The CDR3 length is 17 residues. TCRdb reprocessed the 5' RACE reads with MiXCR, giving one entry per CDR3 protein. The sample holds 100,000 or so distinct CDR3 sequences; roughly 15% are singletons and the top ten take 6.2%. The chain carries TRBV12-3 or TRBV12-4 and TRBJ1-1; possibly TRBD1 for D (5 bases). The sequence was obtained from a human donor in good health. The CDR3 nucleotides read TGTGCCAGCAGTTTAGCCGGGGGACTGCTAGCGAACACTGAAGCTTTCTTT. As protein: CASSLAGGLLANTEAFF.